This T cell receptor (beta chain) derives from a study of blood T cell repertoires in COVID-19. Original handling: Researchers report that nucleated cell counts were estimated from reference gene primer amplification. This table comes from immunoSEQ multiplex PCR, and its TCRdb copy is limited to in-frame clones, with some not included. That table supplies the V and J calls and clone size; D and trimming were determined from the DNA. The sample holds 200,000 to 300,000 clones, around nine tenths seen once. There are 17 residues in the CDR3. V lost 1 base and J lost 2; bases outside the gene matches: 4. Germline CDR1 and CDR2: SGHNT and YENEEA.

Material: peripheral blood. The gene calls are TRBV11-3 and TRBJ2-5, with 13 nucleotides matching TRBD2. The receptor comes from a man between 35 and 55 years old who had recovered from COVID-19. The chain's CDR3 is CASSLGRLAGGQETQYF. The CDR3 DNA reads TGTGCCAGCAGCTTAGGTCGACTAGCGGGGGGACAAGAGACCCAGTACTTC.